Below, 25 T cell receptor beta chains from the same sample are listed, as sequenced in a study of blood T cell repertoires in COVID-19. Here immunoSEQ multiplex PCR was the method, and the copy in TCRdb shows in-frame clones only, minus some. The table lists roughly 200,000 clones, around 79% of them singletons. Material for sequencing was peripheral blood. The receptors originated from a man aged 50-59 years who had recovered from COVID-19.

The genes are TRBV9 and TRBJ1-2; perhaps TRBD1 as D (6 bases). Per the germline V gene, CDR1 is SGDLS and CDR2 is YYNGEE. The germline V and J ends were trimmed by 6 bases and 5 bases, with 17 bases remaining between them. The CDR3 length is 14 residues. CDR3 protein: CASTSWGGVYGYTF. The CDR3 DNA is TGTGCCAGCACCAGCTGGGGGGGCGTTTATGGCTACACCTTC.

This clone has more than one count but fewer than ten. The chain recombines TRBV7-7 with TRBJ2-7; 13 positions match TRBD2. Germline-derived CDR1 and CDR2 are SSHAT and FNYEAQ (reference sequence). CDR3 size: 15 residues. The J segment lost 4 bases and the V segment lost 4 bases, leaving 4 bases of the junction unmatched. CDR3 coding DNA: TGTGCCAGCAGCTCCGGACTAGCGGGAGATTACGAGCAGTACTTC. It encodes CASSSGLAGDYEQYF.

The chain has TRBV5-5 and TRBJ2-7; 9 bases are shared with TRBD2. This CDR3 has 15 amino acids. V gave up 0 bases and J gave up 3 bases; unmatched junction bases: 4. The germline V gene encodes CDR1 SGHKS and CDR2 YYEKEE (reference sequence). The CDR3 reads CASSLAGTSNYEQYF. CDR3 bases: TGTGCCAGCAGCTTGGCCGGGACTAGCAACTACGAGCAGTACTTC. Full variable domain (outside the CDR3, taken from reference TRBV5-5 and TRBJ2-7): DAGVTQSPTHLIKTRGQQVTLRCSPISGHKSVSWYQQVLGQGPQFIFQYYEKEERGRGNFPDRFSARQFPNYSSELNVNALLLGDSALYLCASSLAGTSNYEQYFGPGTRLTVT.

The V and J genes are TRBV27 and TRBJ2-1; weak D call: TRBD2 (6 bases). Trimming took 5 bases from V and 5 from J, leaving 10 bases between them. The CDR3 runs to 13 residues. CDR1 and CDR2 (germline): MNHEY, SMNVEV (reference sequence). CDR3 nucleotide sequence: TGTGCCAGCAGTCAAAGGACTAACAATGAGCAGTTCTTC. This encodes CASSQRTNNEQFF.

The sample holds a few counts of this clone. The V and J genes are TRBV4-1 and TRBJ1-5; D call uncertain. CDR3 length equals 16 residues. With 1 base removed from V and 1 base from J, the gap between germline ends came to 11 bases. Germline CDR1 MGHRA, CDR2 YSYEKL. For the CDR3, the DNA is TGCGCCAGCAGCCAAGGCCCAGCGGGGAGCAATCAGCCCCAGCATTTT. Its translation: CASSQGPAGSNQPQHF.

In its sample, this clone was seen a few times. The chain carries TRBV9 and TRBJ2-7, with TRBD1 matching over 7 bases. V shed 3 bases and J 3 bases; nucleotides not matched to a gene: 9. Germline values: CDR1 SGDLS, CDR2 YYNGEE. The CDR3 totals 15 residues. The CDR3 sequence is CASSASTGAGYEQYF. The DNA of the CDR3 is TGTGCCAGCAGCGCTAGTACAGGGGCGGGCTACGAGCAGTACTTC.

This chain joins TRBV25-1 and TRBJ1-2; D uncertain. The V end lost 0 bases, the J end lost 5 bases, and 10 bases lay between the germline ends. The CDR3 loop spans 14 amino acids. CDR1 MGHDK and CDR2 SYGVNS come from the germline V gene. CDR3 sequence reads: CASSEYAERYGYTF. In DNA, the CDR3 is TGTGCCAGCAGTGAATATGCGGAGAGGTATGGCTACACCTTC.

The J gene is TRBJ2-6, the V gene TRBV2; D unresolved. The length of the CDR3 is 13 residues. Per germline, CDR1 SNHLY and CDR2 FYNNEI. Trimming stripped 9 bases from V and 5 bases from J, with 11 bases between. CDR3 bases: TGTGCCAGAAGACTTGTCTGGGCCAACGTCCTGACTTTC. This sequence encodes CARRLVWANVLTF. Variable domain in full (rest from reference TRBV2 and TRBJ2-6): EPEVTQTPSHQVTQMGQEVILRCVPISNHLYFYWYRQILGQKVEFLVSFYNNEISEKSEIFDDQFSVERPDGSNFTLKIRSTKLEDSAMYFCARRLVWANVLTFGAGSRLTVL.

This CDR3 is CATSDTGLGQFF. The DNA of the CDR3 is TGTGCCACCAGTGATACGGGTTTGGGGCAGTTCTTC. V and J are TRBV24-1 and TRBJ2-1; D gene uncertain. The CDR3 contains 12 residues. V was trimmed by 3 bases and J by 12 bases, leaving 11 bases between them. Germline CDR1 is KGHDR and CDR2 is SFDVKD.

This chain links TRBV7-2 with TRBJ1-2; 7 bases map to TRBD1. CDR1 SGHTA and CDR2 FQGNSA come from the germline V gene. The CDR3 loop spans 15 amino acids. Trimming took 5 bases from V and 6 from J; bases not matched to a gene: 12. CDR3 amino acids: CASSPRTGYPDGYTF. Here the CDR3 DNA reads TGTGCCAGCAGCCCAAGGACAGGTTATCCGGATGGCTACACCTTC.

CDR3 nucleotides: TGTGCCAGCAGACGACAGGGGGCTGGGAAGAACACTGAAGCTTTCTTT. Amino acid sequence: CASRRQGAGKNTEAFF. The chain employs TRBV13 and TRBJ1-1; 10 bases fit TRBD1. Germline CDR1 reads PRHDT; CDR2 reads FYEKMQ (reference sequence). The CDR3 length is 16 residues. V gave up 6 bases and J gave up 1 base; unmatched junction bases: 8. Looking up the rest from reference TRBV13 and TRBJ1-1 gives the full variable domain: AAGVIQSPRHLIKEKRETATLKCYPIPRHDTVYWYQQGPGQDPQFLISFYEKMQSDKGSIPDRFSAQQFSDYHSELNMSSLELGDSALYFCASRRQGAGKNTEAFFGQGTRLTVV.

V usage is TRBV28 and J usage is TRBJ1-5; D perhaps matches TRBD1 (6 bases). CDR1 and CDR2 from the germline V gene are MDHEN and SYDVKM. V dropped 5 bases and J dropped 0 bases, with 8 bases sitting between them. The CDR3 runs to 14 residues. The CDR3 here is CASSGQYSNQPQHF. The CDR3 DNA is TGTGCCAGCAGTGGACAGTATAGCAATCAGCCCCAGCATTTT. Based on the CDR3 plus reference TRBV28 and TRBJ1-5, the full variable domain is DVKVTQSSRYLVKRTGEKVFLECVQDMDHENMFWYRQDPGLGLRLIYFSYDVKMKEKGDIPEGYSVSREKKERFSLILESASTNQTSMYLCASSGQYSNQPQHFGDGTRLSIL.

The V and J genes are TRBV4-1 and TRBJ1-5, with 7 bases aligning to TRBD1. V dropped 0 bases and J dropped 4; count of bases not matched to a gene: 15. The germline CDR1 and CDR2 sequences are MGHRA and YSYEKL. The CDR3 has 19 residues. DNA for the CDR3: TGCGCCAGCAGCCAAGACGCGCTAAAAGGGACAGACCTTAATCAGCCCCAGCATTTT. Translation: CASSQDALKGTDLNQPQHF.

As DNA, the CDR3 is TGTGCCAGCAGCTTGGGACAGCTCTCCTACGAGCAGTACTTC. Translating it yields CASSLGQLSYEQYF. This chain uses TRBV7-9 with TRBJ2-7; TRBD1 matches 7 bases. This CDR3 has 14 amino acids. V lost 3 bases and J lost 0; bases outside the gene matches: 2. Germline V CDR1 and CDR2: SEHNR, FQNEAQ (reference sequence). Full variable domain (rest looked up from reference TRBV7-9 and TRBJ2-7): DTGVSQNPRHKITKRGQNVTFRCDPISEHNRLYWYRQTLGQGPEFLTYFQNEAQLEKSRLLSDRFSAERPKGSFSTLEIQRTEQGDSAMYLCASSLGQLSYEQYFGPGTRLTVT.

This chain's CDR3 is CASKQGLAGTDTQYF. CDR3 in DNA: TGTGCCAGCAAGCAGGGGCTAGCGGGCACAGATACGCAGTATTTT. The gene calls are TRBV6-5 and TRBJ2-3; a weak D match, TRBD2 (7 bases). The CDR3 has 15 amino acids. Trimming removed 7 bases from V and 1 base from J, with 15 bases in between. Germline lookup yields CDR1 MNHEY and CDR2 SVGAGI.

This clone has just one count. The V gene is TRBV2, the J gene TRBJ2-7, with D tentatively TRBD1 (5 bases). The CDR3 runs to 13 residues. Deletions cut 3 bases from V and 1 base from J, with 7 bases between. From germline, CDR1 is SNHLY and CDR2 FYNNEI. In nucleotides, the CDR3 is TGTGCCAGCAGTGACCAGGGATCCTACGAGCAGTACTTC. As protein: CASSDQGSYEQYF.

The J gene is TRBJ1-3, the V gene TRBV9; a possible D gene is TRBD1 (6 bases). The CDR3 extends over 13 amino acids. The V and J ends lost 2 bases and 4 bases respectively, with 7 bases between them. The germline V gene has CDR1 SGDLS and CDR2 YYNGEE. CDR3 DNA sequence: TGTGCCAGCAGCGTTGACAGGGGAAACACCATATATTTT. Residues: CASSVDRGNTIYF.

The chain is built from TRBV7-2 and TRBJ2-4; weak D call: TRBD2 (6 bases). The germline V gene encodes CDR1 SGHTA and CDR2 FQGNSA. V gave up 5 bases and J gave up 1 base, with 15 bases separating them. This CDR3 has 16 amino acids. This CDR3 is CASSPRLDAAKNIQYF. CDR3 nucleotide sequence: TGTGCCAGCAGCCCCCGACTAGATGCCGCCAAAAACATTCAGTACTTC. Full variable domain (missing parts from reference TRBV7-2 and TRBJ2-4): GAGVSQSPSNKVTEKGKDVELRCDPISGHTALYWYRQSLGQGLEFLIYFQGNSAPDKSGLPSDRFSAERTGGSVSTLTIQRTQQEDSAVYLCASSPRLDAAKNIQYFGAGTRLSVL.

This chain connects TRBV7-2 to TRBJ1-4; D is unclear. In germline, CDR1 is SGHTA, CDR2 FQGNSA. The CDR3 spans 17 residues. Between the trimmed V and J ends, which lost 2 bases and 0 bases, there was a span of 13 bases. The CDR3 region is CASSLSVRGATNEKLFF. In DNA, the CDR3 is TGTGCCAGCAGCTTAAGTGTGCGGGGTGCAACTAATGAAAAACTGTTTTTT.

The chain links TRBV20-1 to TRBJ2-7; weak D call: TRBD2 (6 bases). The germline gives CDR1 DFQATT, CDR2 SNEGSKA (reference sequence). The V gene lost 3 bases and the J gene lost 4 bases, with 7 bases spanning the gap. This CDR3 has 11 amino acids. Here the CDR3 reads CSASAGYEQYF. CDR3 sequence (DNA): TGCAGTGCTAGTGCGGGATACGAGCAGTACTTC.

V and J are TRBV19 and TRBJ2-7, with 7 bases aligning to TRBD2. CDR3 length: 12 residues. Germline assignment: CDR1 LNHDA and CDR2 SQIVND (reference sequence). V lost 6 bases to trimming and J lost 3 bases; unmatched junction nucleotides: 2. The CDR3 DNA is TGTGCCAGTAGGGGGAGGGGCTACGAGCAGTACTTC. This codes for CASRGRGYEQYF.

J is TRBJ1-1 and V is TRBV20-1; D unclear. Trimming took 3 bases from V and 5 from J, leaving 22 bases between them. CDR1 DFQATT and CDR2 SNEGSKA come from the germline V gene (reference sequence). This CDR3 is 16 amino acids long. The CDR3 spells CSASQSSNRPGTEAFF. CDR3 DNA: TGCAGTGCTAGTCAATCTTCAAACCGACCGGGAACTGAAGCTTTCTTT.

The CDR3 coding sequence is TGTGCCAGCAGCTTAGGGGCGGGAGGGAGTGGTGAGCAGTTCTTC. This codes for CASSLGAGGSGEQFF. The gene calls are TRBV11-2 and TRBJ2-1; 9 bases are a match to TRBD2. Germline V gives CDR1 SGHAT, CDR2 FQNNGV. With 1 base clipped from V and 9 bases from J, the junction kept 7 bases outside the gene matches. This CDR3 is 15 amino acids long. Complete variable domain (other parts from reference TRBV11-2 and TRBJ2-1): EAGVAQSPRYKIIEKRQSVAFWCNPISGHATLYWYQQILGQGPKLLIQFQNNGVVDDSQLPKDRFSAERLKGVDSTLKIQPAKLEDSAVYLCASSLGAGGSGEQFFGPGTRLTVL.

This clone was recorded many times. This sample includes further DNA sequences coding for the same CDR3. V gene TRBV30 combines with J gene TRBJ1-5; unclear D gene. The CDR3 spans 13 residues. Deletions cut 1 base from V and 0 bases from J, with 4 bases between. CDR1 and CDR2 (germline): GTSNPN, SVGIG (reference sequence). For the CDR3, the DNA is TGTGCCTGGAGTGGAGGTAGCAATCAGCCCCAGCATTTT. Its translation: CAWSGGSNQPQHF.

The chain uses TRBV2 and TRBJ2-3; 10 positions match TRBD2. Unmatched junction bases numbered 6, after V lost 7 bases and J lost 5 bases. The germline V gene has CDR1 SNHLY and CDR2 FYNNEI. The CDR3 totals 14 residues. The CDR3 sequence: CASTLAGAVDTQYF. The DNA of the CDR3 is TGTGCCAGCACCCTAGCGGGAGCGGTAGATACGCAGTATTTT.